This record concerns one T cell receptor beta chain sequence. Its antigen is not identified. The germline V gene has CDR1 SGHVS and CDR2 FNYEAQ. The CDR3 covers 17 residues. Losses at the gene ends were 3 bases for V and 2 bases for J; bases not matched to a gene: 10. This sample was included in a study of T-cell memory formation after mild COVID-19. Study context: TCR clusters mostly belonged to single donors. Study observations and caveats: For second-wave clones that peaked at day 37, SARS-CoV-2 specificity went unverified.

5'RACE primed at constant segments yielded TCR alpha and TCR beta cDNA libraries bearing sample barcodes and UMIs. Each CDR3 protein is one row after TCRdb ran MiXCR on the 5' RACE reads. The sample holds 350,000 to 400,000 distinct CDR3 sequences, around 20% seen once. This receptor was obtained from an adult woman who had mild COVID-19 (a few samples of this study predate the infection). Cell type and time point are not known. What was sequenced was PBMCs or a T cell subset sorted from them (not recorded which). The rearrangement joins TRBV7-6 to TRBJ2-5, with 9 positions matching TRBD1. The CDR3 DNA follows: TGTGCCAGCAGCTTGAACAGGGGGCCTACCCCGCAAGAGACCCAGTACTTC. Translated: CASSLNRGPTPQETQYF.